This T cell receptor beta chain stems from a study of blood T cell repertoires in COVID-19. Germline values: CDR1 SEHNR, CDR2 FQNEAQ (reference sequence). V was clipped by 5 bases and J by 4 bases, with 15 bases between them. The CDR3 sequence is 15 residues long. Profiling relied on immunoSEQ multiplex PCR, and the TCRdb table lists in-frame clones only, not all of them. Altogether 220,000 or so clones are present, less than 85% being singletons, with the ten largest covering about 3.8%. This clone was recorded only once. The V gene is TRBV7-9, the J gene TRBJ1-5; TRBD1 might be the D (5 bases). Source material: peripheral blood. The TCR sequence derives from a woman over 75 with acute or convalescent COVID-19. In DNA form, the CDR3 reads TGTGCCAGCAGCGCTAAGGGTTCAGGGAATCAGCCCCAGCATTTT. This codes for CASSAKGSGNQPQHF.